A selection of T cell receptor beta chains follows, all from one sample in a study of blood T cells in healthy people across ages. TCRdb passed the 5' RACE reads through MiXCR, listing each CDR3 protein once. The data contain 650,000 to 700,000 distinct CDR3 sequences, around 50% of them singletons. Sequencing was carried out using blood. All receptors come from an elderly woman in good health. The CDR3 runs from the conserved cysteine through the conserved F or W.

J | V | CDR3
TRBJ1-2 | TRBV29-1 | CSVVPQGSNYGYTF
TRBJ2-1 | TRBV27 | CASSWGGAPGNEQFF
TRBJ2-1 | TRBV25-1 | CASRDPQREWETQFF
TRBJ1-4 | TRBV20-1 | CSARRPGGNEKLFF
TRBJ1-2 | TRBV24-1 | CATSDRTNYGYTF
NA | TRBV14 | CASSKRQGGSYEQYF
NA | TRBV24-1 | CATSDPTGGVHEQYF
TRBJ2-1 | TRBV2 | CASSLRQGVDEQFF
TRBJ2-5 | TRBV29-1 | CSVGGGAETQYF
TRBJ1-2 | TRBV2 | CASKQTGTVSSGYTF
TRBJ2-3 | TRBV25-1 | CASSDPISLAGDTDTQYF
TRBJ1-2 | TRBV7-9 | CASSLAGQADAGYTF
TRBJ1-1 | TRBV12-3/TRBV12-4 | CASSPLSPNPARDTEAFF
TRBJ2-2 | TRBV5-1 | CASSVGADTGELFF
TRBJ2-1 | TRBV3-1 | CASSPGLHREQFF
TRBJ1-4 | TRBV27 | CASNDRGGGEKLFF
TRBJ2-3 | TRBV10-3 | CAISGTGDVDTQYF
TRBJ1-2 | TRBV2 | CASSLTGPGHTF
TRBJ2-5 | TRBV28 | CASNSAAGALETQYF
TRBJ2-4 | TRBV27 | CASSPMDNYEQYF
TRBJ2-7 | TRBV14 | CASSPGTITVLRGSTQYF
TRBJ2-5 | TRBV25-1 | CASSERAGGETQYF
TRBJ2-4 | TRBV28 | CASNTAKNIQYF
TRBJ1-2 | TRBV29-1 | CSVERGGYGYTF
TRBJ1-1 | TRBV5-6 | CASSRFGEGGNTEAFF
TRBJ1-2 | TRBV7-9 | CASSLSLDGYGYTF
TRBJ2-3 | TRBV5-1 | CASSGTRPPDTQYF
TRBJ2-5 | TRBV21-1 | CASSKGFRGGAPTNNEQYF
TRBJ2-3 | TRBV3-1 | CASSQLLSDTQYF
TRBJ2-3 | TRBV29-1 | CSVKREPKNRDTQYF
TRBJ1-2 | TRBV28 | CASSLSGELAFGYTF
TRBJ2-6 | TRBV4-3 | CASSQESGVRSGANVLTF
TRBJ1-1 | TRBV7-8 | CASSPRPGQNTEAFF
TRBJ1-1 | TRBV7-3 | CASSHPGNTEAFF
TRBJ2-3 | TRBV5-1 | CASSLGGLVRGTDTQYF
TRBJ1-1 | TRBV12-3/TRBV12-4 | CASRALRWTEAFF
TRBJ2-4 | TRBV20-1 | CSARDLSRTSGAENIQYF
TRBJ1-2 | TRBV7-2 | CASSFAGADRGNGHTF
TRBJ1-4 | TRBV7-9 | CASSSDRVEKLFF
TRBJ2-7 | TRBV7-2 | CASSAGPRTTYEQYF
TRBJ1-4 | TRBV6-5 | CASRRQGLATNEKLFF
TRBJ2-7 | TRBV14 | CASSRYRTGYDEQYF
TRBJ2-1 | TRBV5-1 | CASSSSAGAVNEQFF
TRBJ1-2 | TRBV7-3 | CASSLIRDGGYTF
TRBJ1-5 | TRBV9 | CASSPGTAYNQPQHF
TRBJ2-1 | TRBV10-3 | CVITEPTGTSGTEQFF
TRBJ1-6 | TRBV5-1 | CASSSLGQGNSPLHF
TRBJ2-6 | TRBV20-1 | CSARGDLGSGANVLTF
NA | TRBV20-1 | CSASDTGGGTYNEQYF